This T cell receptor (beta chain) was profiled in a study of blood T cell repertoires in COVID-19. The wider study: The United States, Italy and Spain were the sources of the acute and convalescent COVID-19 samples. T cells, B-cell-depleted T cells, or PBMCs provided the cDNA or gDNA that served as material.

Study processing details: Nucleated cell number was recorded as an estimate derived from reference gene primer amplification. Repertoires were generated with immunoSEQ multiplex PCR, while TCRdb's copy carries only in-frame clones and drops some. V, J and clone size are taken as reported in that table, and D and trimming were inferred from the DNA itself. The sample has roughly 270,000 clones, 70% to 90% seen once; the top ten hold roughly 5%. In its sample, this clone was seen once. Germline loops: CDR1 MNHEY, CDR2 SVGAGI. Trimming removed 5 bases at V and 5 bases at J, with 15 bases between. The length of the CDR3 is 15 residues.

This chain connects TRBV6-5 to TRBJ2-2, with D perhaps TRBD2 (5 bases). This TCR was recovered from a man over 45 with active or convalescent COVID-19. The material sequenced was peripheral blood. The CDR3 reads CASSPSGGVTGELFF. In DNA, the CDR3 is TGTGCCAGCAGTCCAAGCGGCGGAGTTACCGGGGAGCTGTTTTTT.